Included here is one TCR beta chain sequence, with context. The antigen is not known. The sample is drawn from a study of post-analysis software for immune sequencing data. Study-wide results and limits: Roughly 5 TRBV segments, TRBV5-6, TRBV5-1 and TRBV20-1 among them, were found more frequent in patients than controls.

The CDR3 extends over 15 amino acids. Deletions cut 5 bases from V and 4 bases from J, with 17 bases between. Per the germline V gene, CDR1 is MDHEN and CDR2 is SYDVKM. The TCR beta cDNA libraries contained unique molecular identifiers. TCRdb re-called the PCR reads through MiXCR, storing one row per CDR3 protein. The sample holds around 400,000 distinct CDR3 sequences; 30% to 40% are singletons and the top ten take around 8%. This sequence joins TRBV28 and TRBJ1-2; a possible D gene is TRBD1 (5 bases). The receptor was derived from a girl aged 2 to 9 with multiple sclerosis. The sample taken for sequencing was blood. The CDR3 nucleotides read TGTGCCAGCAGTGCACCGGGACCGAGACTCTATGGCTACACCTTC. This codes for CASSAPGPRLYGYTF.